Listed below are T cell receptor beta chains from one sample, sequenced in a study of a mutant IDH1 vaccine in newly diagnosed glioma. The data were produced by immunoSEQ multiplex PCR, yet TCRdb's version contains in-frame clones alone and is incomplete. The repertoire holds about 46,000 clones, roughly 89% seen once, with about 2.2% in the top ten. Sequenced material: PBMCs, taken from a glioma patient treated with radiotherapy, temozolomide or both. These receptors originate from a man in his forties or fifties with glioma. Each CDR3 is given with its conserved first and last residue. The D gene is left open where the match is weak. Not all rows give a size; the values are once, few, many and, for expanded clones, a class.

j_gene	v_gene	abundance	d_gene	CDR3aa	CDR3nt
TRBJ2-6	TRBV10-3	-	TRBD1	CAISLRDRGLGANVLTF	TGTGCCATCAGTCTCCGGGACAGGGGTCTTGGGGCCAACGTCCTGACTTTC
TRBJ1-4	TRBV7-9	-	-	CASRGVIGPTNEKLFF	TGTGCCAGCAGAGGGGTCATAGGTCCAACTAATGAAAAACTGTTTTTT
TRBJ2-7	TRBV19	-	-	CASSVGYEQYF	TGTGCCAGTAGTGTAGGCTACGAGCAGTACTTC
TRBJ2-1	TRBV5-1	-	-	CASSSNFGGRNEQFF	TGCGCCAGCAGCTCAAACTTCGGGGGGCGCAATGAGCAGTTCTTC
TRBJ1-1	TRBV6-5	-	-	CASSLPGSASEAFF	TGTGCCAGCAGTCTCCCAGGGTCGGCCTCTGAAGCTTTCTTT
TRBJ2-3	TRBV10-3	-	TRBD2	CATQGTSGRSDTQYF	TGTGCCACCCAAGGGACTAGCGGGAGGTCAGATACGCAGTATTTT
TRBJ2-7	TRBV29-1	-	-	CSVGSHSYEQYF	TGCAGCGTTGGCAGCCACTCCTACGAGCAGTACTTC
TRBJ1-4	TRBV27	-	TRBD1	CASSSPGQDPLNEKLFF	TGTGCCAGCAGTTCTCCGGGACAGGACCCCCTTAATGAAAAACTGTTTTTT
TRBJ2-1	TRBV25-1	-	TRBD2	CASSSSGRGYNEQFF	TGTGCCAGCAGTTCTAGCGGGAGAGGCTACAATGAGCAGTTCTTC
TRBJ1-2	TRBV29-1	once	TRBD1	CSVIGTVYGYTF	TGCAGCGTCATTGGGACAGTCTATGGCTACACCTTC
TRBJ2-1	TRBV18	-	TRBD2	CASSPSVLAGANLRDEQFF	TGTGCCAGCTCACCATCAGTCCTAGCGGGAGCGAATCTCAGAGATGAGCAGTTCTTC
TRBJ2-7	TRBV18	-	-	CASSSDSYYEQYF	TGTGCCAGCTCATCGGACAGTTACTACGAGCAGTACTTC
TRBJ1-1	TRBV6-5	-	-	CASSYRGQGNTEAFF	TGTGCCAGCAGTTACAGGGGCCAAGGGAACACTGAAGCTTTCTTT
TRBJ2-7	TRBV5-4	-	-	CASSLAGQEYEQYF	TGTGCCAGCAGCTTGGCGGGACAAGAATACGAGCAGTACTTC
TRBJ1-5	TRBV10-3	-	-	CAIGEGKQPQHF	TGTGCCATCGGTGAGGGGAAACAGCCCCAGCATTTT
TRBJ1-1	TRBV2	-	-	CASTVKTEAFF	TGTGCCAGCACCGTGAAGACTGAAGCTTTCTTT
TRBJ2-3	TRBV29-1	-	TRBD2	CSGGLVHSTDTQYF	TGCAGCGGGGGACTAGTCCATAGCACAGATACGCAGTATTTT
TRBJ1-5	TRBV29-1	-	-	CSSSEGNQPQHF	TGCAGCTCTTCGGAGGGGAATCAGCCCCAGCATTTT
TRBJ1-2	TRBV27	-	TRBD1	CASSPGQERGYTF	TGTGCCAGCAGTCCTGGACAGGAAAGAGGCTACACCTTC
TRBJ2-4	TRBV5-1	-	-	CASSLVERVGGAKNIQYF	TGCGCCAGCAGCTTGGTAGAGCGGGTAGGGGGGGCCAAAAACATTCAGTACTTC
TRBJ1-1	TRBV5-4	-	TRBD1	CASSPDRGREAFF	TGTGCCAGCAGCCCAGACAGGGGGAGGGAAGCTTTCTTT
TRBJ1-2	TRBV7-5	-	-	CARTQGEGPDYGYTF	TGTGCCAGAACCCAAGGGGAGGGGCCGGACTATGGCTACACCTTC
TRBJ2-3	TRBV2	-	TRBD2	CASRVGAGGPDTQYF	TGTGCCAGCAGGGTTGGGGCGGGAGGGCCGGATACGCAGTATTTT
TRBJ1-1	TRBV27	-	-	CASSFLPGRSANTEAFF	TGTGCCAGCAGTTTCCTACCGGGGAGATCCGCTAACACTGAAGCTTTCTTT
TRBJ2-7	TRBV7-9	-	TRBD1	CASSPQTGGYEQYF	TGTGCCAGCAGCCCCCAGACAGGGGGCTACGAGCAGTACTTC
TRBJ1-2	TRBV27	few	-	CASSLRGYGANYGYTF	TGTGCCAGCAGTTTGAGGGGTTATGGGGCTAACTATGGCTACACCTTC
TRBJ1-2	TRBV6-5	-	-	CASSPPGGGYTF	TGTGCCAGCAGTCCCCCGGGGGGCGGCTACACCTTC
TRBJ2-2	TRBV7-6	-	TRBD1	CASSQRPGTENTGELFF	TGTGCCAGCAGCCAAAGACCTGGGACAGAGAACACCGGGGAGCTGTTTTTT
TRBJ2-2	TRBV6-1	-	-	CASSDTPISTGELFF	TGTGCCAGCAGTGACACCCCTATAAGCACCGGGGAGCTGTTTTTT